This T cell receptor beta chain was recorded in a study of shared clonotypes between healthy human individuals. Across the whole study: CD4 naive cells filled three plates per donor, CD4 memory three, CD8 naive two and CD8 memory one.

Running of the assay took place at deep level. Clones were sequenced by immunoSEQ multiplex PCR, and TCRdb holds only the in-frame ones, with some missing. The sample holds roughly 1.5 million clones, around 98% seen once. Sequences were obtained from naive CD4+ T cells sorted from blood. The sample's subset: CD45RA+ positively selected. This TCR was sampled from a man in his thirties or forties in good health.

The CDR3 loop is CASSHSISYEQYF. The CDR3 region has the DNA TGCGCCAGCAGTCATTCAATCTCCTACGAGCAGTACTTC. The V and J genes are TRBV23-1 and TRBJ2-7, with D unresolved. TRBV23-1 is designated an ORF whose function remains uncertain. The CDR3 is made up of 13 amino acids. Trimming removed 3 bases from V and 0 bases from J, with 6 bases in between.